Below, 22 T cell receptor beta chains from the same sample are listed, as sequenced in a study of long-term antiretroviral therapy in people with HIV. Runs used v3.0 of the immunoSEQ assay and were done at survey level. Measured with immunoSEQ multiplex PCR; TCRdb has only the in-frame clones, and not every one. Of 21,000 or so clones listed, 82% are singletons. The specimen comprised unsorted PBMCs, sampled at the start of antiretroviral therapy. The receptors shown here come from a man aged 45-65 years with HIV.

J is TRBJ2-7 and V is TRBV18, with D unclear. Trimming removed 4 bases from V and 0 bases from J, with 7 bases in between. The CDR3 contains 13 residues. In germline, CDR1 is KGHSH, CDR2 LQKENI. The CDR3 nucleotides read TGTGCCAGCTCACTCCCGGGCTCCTACGAGCAGTACTTC. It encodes CASSLPGSYEQYF.

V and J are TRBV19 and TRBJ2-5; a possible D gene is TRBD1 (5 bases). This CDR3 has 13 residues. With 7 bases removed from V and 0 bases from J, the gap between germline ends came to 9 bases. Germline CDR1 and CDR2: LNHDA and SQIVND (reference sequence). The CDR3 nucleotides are TGTGCCAGTAAAATGGACAACCAAGAGACCCAGTACTTC. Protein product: CASKMDNQETQYF.

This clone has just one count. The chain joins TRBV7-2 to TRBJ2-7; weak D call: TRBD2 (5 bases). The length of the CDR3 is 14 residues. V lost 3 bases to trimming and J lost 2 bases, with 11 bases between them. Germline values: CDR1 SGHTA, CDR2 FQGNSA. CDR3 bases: TGTGCCAGCAGCTTGTTCGGGGAGACCTACGAGCAGTACTTC. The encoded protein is CASSLFGETYEQYF.

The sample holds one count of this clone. Written as DNA, the CDR3 is TGTGCCAGCAGCCCTACACAGGGAGGACCTGAAAAACTGTTTTTT. Its translation: CASSPTQGGPEKLFF. The chain combines TRBV7-2 with TRBJ1-4; possibly TRBD1 for D (6 bases). The CDR3 loop spans 15 amino acids. Germline loops: CDR1 SGHTA, CDR2 FQGNSA. V was cut by 5 bases and J by 7 bases, with 17 bases left in between.

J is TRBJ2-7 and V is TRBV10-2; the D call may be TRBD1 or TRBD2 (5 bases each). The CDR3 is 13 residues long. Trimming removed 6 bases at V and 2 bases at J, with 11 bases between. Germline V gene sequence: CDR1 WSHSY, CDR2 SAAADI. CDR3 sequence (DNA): TGCGCCAGCAGGCAGGGAGACCCCTACGAGCAGTACTTC. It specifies CASRQGDPYEQYF.

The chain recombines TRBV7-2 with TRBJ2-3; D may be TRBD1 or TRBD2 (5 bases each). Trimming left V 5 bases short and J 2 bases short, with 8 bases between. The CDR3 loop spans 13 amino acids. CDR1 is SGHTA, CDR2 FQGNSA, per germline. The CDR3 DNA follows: TGTGCCAGCAGCCTCGGGACCACAGATACGCAGTATTTT. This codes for CASSLGTTDTQYF.

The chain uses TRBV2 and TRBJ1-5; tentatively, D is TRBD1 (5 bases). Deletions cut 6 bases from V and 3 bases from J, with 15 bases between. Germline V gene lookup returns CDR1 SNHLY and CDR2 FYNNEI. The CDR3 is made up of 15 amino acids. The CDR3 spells CASRSGGVVNQPQHF. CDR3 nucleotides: TGTGCCAGCAGGAGTGGGGGGGTGGTCAATCAGCCCCAGCATTTT.

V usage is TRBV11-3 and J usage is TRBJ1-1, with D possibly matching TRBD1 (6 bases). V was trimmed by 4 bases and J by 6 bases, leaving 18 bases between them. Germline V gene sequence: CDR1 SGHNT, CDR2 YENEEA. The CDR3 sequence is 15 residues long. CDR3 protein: CASSSLRDIGPEAFF. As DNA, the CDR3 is TGTGCCAGCAGCTCTCTCCGGGACATTGGCCCTGAAGCTTTCTTT.

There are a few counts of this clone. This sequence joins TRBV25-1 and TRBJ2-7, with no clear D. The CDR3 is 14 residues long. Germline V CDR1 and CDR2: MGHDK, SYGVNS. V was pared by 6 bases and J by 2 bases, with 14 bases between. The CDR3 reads CASSRHGPAYEQYF. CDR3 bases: TGTGCCAGCAGCAGACACGGACCTGCCTACGAGCAGTACTTC.

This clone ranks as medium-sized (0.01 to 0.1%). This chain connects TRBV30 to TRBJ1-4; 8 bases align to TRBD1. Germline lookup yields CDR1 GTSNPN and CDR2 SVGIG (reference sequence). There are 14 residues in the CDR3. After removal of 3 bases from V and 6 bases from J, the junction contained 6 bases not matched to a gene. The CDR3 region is CAWSRTGRDEKLFF. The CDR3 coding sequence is TGTGCCTGGAGCCGGACAGGGAGGGATGAAAAACTGTTTTTT.

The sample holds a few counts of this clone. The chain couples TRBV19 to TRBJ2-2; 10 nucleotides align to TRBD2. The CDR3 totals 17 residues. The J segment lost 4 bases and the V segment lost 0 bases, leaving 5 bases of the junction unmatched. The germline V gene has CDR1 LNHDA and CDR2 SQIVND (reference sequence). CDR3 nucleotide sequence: TGTGCCAGTAGTATAGATGAAGCGGGGGGGGGCACCGGGGAGCTGTTTTTT. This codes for CASSIDEAGGGTGELFF.

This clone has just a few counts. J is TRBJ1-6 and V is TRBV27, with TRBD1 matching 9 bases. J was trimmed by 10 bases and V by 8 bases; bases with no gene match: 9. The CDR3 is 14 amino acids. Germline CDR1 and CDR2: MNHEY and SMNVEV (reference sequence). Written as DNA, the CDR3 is TGTGCCAGCCGTCGGACAGGGGAACGGTCACCCCTCCACTTT. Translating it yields CASRRTGERSPLHF.

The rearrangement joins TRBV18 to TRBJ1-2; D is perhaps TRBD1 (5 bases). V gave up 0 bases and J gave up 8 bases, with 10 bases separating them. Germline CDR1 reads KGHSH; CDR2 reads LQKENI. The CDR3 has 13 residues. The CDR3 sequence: CASSPPGPWGYTF. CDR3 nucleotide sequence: TGTGCCAGCTCACCACCGGGACCCTGGGGCTACACCTTC.

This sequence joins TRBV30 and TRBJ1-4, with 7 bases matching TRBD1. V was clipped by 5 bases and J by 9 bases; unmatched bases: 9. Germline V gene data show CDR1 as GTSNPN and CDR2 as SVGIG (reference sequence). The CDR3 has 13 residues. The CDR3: CAWRGTASQKLFF. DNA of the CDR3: TGTGCCTGGCGAGGGACAGCTTCGCAAAAACTGTTTTTT. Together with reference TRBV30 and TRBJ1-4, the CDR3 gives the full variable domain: SQTIHQWPATLVQPVGSPLSLECTVEGTSNPNLYWYRQAAGRGLQLLFYSVGIGQISSEVPQNLSASRPQDRQFILSSKKLLLSDSGFYLCAWRGTASQKLFFGSGTQLSVL.

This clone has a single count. The CDR3 here is CASSLGDKSAWQETQYF. The CDR3, as DNA: TGCGCCAGCAGCTTGGGGGACAAGTCGGCGTGGCAAGAGACCCAGTACTTC. The J gene is TRBJ2-5, the V gene TRBV5-1; D may be TRBD1 (6 bases). The germline V gene encodes CDR1 SGHRS and CDR2 YFSETQ. The CDR3 has 17 amino acids. With 0 bases removed from V and 2 bases from J, the gap between germline ends came to 17 bases.

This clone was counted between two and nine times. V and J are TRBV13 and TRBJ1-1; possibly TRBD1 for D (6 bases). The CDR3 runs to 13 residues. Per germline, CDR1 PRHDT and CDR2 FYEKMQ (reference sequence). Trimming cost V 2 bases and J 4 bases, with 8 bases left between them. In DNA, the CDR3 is TGTGCCAGCAGCTTAAGGGGGTTCACTGAAGCTTTCTTT. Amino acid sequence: CASSLRGFTEAFF.

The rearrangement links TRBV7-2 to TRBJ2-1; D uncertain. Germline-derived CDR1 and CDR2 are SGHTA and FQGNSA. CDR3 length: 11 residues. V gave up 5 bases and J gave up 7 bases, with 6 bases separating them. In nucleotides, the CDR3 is TGTGCCAGCAGCCTTGGAAATGAGCAGTTCTTC. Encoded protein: CASSLGNEQFF.

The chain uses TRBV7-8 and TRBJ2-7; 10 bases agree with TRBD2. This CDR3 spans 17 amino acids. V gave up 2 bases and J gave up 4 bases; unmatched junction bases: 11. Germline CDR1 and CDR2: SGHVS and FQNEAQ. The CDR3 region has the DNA TGTGCCAGCAGCTTAATCAGCGGGGGGGAGGGATCGTACGAGCAGTACTTC. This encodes CASSLISGGEGSYEQYF.

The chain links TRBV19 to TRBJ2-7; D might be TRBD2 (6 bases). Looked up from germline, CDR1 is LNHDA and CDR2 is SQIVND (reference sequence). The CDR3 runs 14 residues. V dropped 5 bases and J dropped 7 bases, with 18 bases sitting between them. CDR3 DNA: TGTGCCAGTAGTCCCCGCACAGTTGCGGGGGAGCAGTACTTC. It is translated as CASSPRTVAGEQYF.

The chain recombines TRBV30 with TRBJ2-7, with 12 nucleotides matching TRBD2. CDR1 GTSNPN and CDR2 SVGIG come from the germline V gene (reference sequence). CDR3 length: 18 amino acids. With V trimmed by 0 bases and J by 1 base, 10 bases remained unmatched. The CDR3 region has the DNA TGTGCCTGGAGTGTACCCGTAACTAGCGGGAGGTTGTCCTACGAGCAGTACTTC. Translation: CAWSVPVTSGRLSYEQYF.

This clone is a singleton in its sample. This chain's CDR3 is CASRQGLDEQYF. In DNA, the CDR3 is TGTGCCAGCAGGCAGGGCCTCGACGAGCAGTACTTC. The chain employs TRBV6-5 and TRBJ2-7; D might be TRBD1 (5 bases). CDR1 is MNHEY and CDR2 is SVGAGI in the germline V gene. CDR3 length: 12 amino acids. V was clipped by 6 bases and J by 5 bases, with 11 bases between them.

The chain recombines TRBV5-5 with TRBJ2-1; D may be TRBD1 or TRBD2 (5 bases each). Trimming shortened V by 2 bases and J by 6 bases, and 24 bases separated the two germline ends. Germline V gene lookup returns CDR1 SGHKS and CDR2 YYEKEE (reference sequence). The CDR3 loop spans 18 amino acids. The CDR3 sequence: CASSLIMGTPFIPNEQFF. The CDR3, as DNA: TGTGCCAGCAGCTTAATTATGGGGACCCCTTTTATTCCCAATGAGCAGTTCTTC. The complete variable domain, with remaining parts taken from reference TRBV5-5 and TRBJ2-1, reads DAGVTQSPTHLIKTRGQQVTLRCSPISGHKSVSWYQQVLGQGPQFIFQYYEKEERGRGNFPDRFSARQFPNYSSELNVNALLLGDSALYLCASSLIMGTPFIPNEQFFGPGTRLTVL.